The T cell receptor (beta chain) under discussion was sequenced for a study of monozygotic twins with inflammatory bowel disease. Points from the study as a whole: Different T cell subtypes could not be distinguished.

A 6-nucleotide sample barcode was carried by the UMIs, which template switching added. TCRdb reanalyzed the 5' RACE reads, giving one entry per CDR3 protein sequence and no DNA. The table lists about 300,000 distinct CDR3 sequences. CDR3 length: 15 residues. In germline, CDR1 is GTSNPN, CDR2 SVGIG (reference sequence). Details on this clonotype: Antigen: not known.

This chain connects TRBV30 to TRBJ2-7; TCRdb calls TRBD1, which cannot be checked without DNA. Sequencing used blood. The sequence was collected from a human donor with ulcerative colitis or Crohn's disease, or a healthy co-twin of an affected twin (not recorded which). The CDR3 protein is CAWSALGTGAKEQYF. Complete variable domain (other parts from reference TRBV30 and TRBJ2-7): SQTIHQWPATLVQPVGSPLSLECTVEGTSNPNLYWYRQAAGRGLQLLFYSVGIGQISSEVPQNLSASRPQDRQFILSSKKLLLSDSGFYLCAWSALGTGAKEQYFGPGTRLTVT.